This paragraph covers one TCR beta chain sequence. Germline loops: CDR1 LGHNA, CDR2 YNFKEQ. This CDR3 spans 16 amino acids. V dropped 0 bases and J dropped 0; count of bases not matched to a gene: 3. These data originate in a study of blood T cell repertoires in COVID-19. The overall study: From T cells, B-cell-depleted T cells, or PBMCs came the material, which was cDNA or gDNA.

Original handling: Amplifying reference gene primers gave estimates of nucleated cell counts. Produced via immunoSEQ multiplex PCR; TCRdb's table is partial and in-frame only. That table supplies the V and J calls and clone size; D and trimming were determined from the DNA. The sample shows around 70,000 clones, roughly three quarters of them seen only once. Specimen: peripheral blood. The source is a man between 70 and 80 years old with acute or convalescent COVID-19. The chain combines TRBV4-2 with TRBJ2-7, with 9 bases aligning to TRBD2. The CDR3 protein is CASSQDWTSASYEQYF. The CDR3, as DNA: TGTGCCAGCAGCCAAGATTGGACTAGCGCCTCCTACGAGCAGTACTTC.